The 26 T cell receptor beta chains reported below all come from one sample, sequenced in a study of naive and memory T cell subsets. Two oligonucleotides, mixed equimolar, formed the beta constant-region primer covering TRBC1 and TRBC2. Nested alpha and beta constant-region primers with the SP2 primer drove four PCR rounds on ligated cDNA. Each CDR3 protein is one row after TCRdb ran MiXCR on the UMI-ligation and nested PCR reads. Of under 4,500 distinct CDR3 sequences listed, 5.2% are singletons. What was sequenced was effector memory CD8+ T cells from blood. Subset: effector memory, CD45RA- CD27-. These TCRs come from a human donor in good health.

In its sample, this clonotype is large. The rearrangement joins TRBV19 to TRBJ2-1, with TRBD2 identical over 14 bases. J gave up 8 bases and V 3 bases, and 3 bases lay outside the gene matches. The length of the CDR3 is 15 residues. Germline values: CDR1 LNHDA, CDR2 SQIVND (reference sequence). The CDR3 spells CASSMGTSGSDEQFF. The CDR3 DNA is TGTGCCAGTAGTATGGGGACTAGCGGGAGCGATGAGCAGTTCTTC.

This clonotype was counted ten times or more. This chain joins TRBV6-2 or TRBV6-3 and TRBJ2-7; TRBD2 matches 12 bases. Germline CDR1 MNHEY, CDR2 SVGEGT. This CDR3 region has 19 residues. The V segment lost 2 bases and the J segment 5 bases; nucleotides outside the gene matches: 16. DNA for the CDR3: TGTGCCAGCAGTTACGACCCCGGGACTAGCGGGTCCCCTCGGGACGAGCAGTACTTC. It codes for CASSYDPGTSGSPRDEQYF.

The CDR3 DNA reads as TGTGCCAGCAGCAACCGGGACAGTCCACAAGAGACCCAGTACTTC. Its protein is CASSNRDSPQETQYF. The rearrangement joins TRBV28 to TRBJ2-5; 7 bases line up with TRBD1. Germline loops: CDR1 MDHEN, CDR2 SYDVKM. After removal of 6 bases from V and 2 bases from J, the junction contained 9 bases not matched to a gene. CDR3 length: 15 residues.

The chain has TRBV30 and TRBJ1-1; D gene unclear. Deletions cut 2 bases from V and 6 bases from J, with 7 bases between. CDR1 is GTSNPN, CDR2 SVGIG, per germline (reference sequence). The CDR3 consists of 11 residues. The CDR3 bases are TGTGCCTGGAGTATAGCCTCTGAAGCTTTCTTT. Translation: CAWSIASEAFF.

This clonotype was recorded many times. The V call is TRBV4-1, the J call TRBJ1-2, with TRBD1 matching 7 bases. Trimming removed 1 base from V and 0 bases from J; junction bases left unmatched: 5. The length of the CDR3 is 16 residues. Germline lookup yields CDR1 MGHRA and CDR2 YSYEKL. The CDR3 protein is CASSQAGTVPNYGYTF. CDR3 DNA: TGCGCCAGCAGCCAAGCGGGGACAGTACCTAACTATGGCTACACCTTC.

The V and J genes are TRBV6-1 and TRBJ1-1; tentative D call: TRBD1 (6 bases). Germline CDR1 MNHNS, CDR2 SASEGT. The CDR3 is 15 residues long. V shed 1 base and J shed 1 base, with 10 bases lying between them. Written as DNA, the CDR3 is TGTGCCAGCAGTGAAGATGCGGGGGCGAACACTGAAGCTTTCTTT. Translation: CASSEDAGANTEAFF.

This clonotype is termed medium-sized. The chain recombines TRBV2 with TRBJ2-2; 8 bases align to TRBD1. After removal of 7 bases from V and 5 bases from J, the junction contained 9 bases not matched to a gene. The CDR3 sequence is 15 residues long. The germline gives CDR1 SNHLY, CDR2 FYNNEI. CDR3 nucleotides: TGTGCCAGCACCGGATTCGGACAGGGTACCGGGGAGCTGTTTTTT. Its translation is CASTGFGQGTGELFF.

This clonotype was recorded many times. The chain joins TRBV20-1 to TRBJ2-7; D is undetermined. This CDR3 has 13 amino acids. Germline V lookup: CDR1 DFQATT, CDR2 SNEGSKA (reference sequence). Trimming removed 5 bases from V and 1 base from J, with 12 bases in between. The CDR3 region is CSALLRHSYEQYF. In DNA form, the CDR3 reads TGCAGTGCTCTTCTTCGACATTCCTACGAGCAGTACTTC.

In its sample, this clonotype ranks as medium-sized. This sequence joins TRBV12-3 or TRBV12-4 and TRBJ1-2, with D perhaps matching TRBD1 (6 bases). Trimming pared 6 bases from V and 3 bases from J, leaving 8 bases between. CDR3 length equals 12 residues. CDR3 coding DNA: TGTGCCAGCAGAACAGGGTACTATGGCTACACCTTC. Translation: CASRTGYYGYTF.

This clonotype was seen a handful of times. V gene TRBV6-6 combines with J gene TRBJ2-7, with TRBD2 identical over 9 bases. V lost 6 bases to trimming and J lost 4 bases; unmatched junction nucleotides: 19. Germline assignment: CDR1 MNHNY and CDR2 SVGAGI (reference sequence). The CDR3 is 18 residues long. This CDR3 is CASSYSSIAGGGRYEQYF. CDR3 nucleotide sequence: TGTGCCAGCAGCTATTCTTCTATCGCGGGGGGGGGAAGATACGAGCAGTACTTC.

By sample fraction, this clonotype is medium-sized. The genes are TRBV6-2 or TRBV6-3 and TRBJ2-1; perhaps TRBD1 as D (5 bases). The V and J ends lost 4 bases and 8 bases respectively, with 24 bases between them. In germline, CDR1 is MNHEY, CDR2 SVGEGT. The length of the CDR3 is 17 residues. CDR3 loop: CASSSTPRDPTWDEQFF. DNA of the CDR3: TGTGCCAGCAGTTCCACCCCCAGGGATCCGACCTGGGATGAGCAGTTCTTC.

This clonotype was counted many times. The chain employs TRBV20-1 and TRBJ1-1; D unresolved. The CDR3 sequence is 14 residues long. The V end lost 2 bases, the J end lost 0 bases, and 10 bases lay between the germline ends. Germline V gene lookup returns CDR1 DFQATT and CDR2 SNEGSKA (reference sequence). Written as DNA, the CDR3 is TGCAGTGCTAGATCGCCCTCAATGAACACTGAAGCTTTCTTT. Its translation: CSARSPSMNTEAFF.

Relative to its sample, this clonotype is medium-sized. The V gene is TRBV27, the J gene TRBJ1-1, with TRBD1 matching 9 bases. Germline V gives CDR1 MNHEY, CDR2 SMNVEV (reference sequence). J gave up 4 bases and V 6 bases, and 3 bases lay outside the gene matches. The CDR3 is 13 residues long. The CDR3 region is CASSHRGPTEAFF. The CDR3 region has the DNA TGTGCCAGCAGCCACAGGGGGCCCACTGAAGCTTTCTTT.

This clonotype was picked up a small number of times. The rearrangement joins TRBV6-5 to TRBJ2-7; 8 bases line up with TRBD1. The CDR3 is 13 residues long. Losses at the gene ends were 5 bases for V and 3 bases for J; bases not matched to a gene: 3. Germline assignment: CDR1 MNHEY and CDR2 SVGAGI. CDR3 loop: CASSLGQDYEQYF. As DNA, the CDR3 is TGTGCCAGCAGTCTGGGACAGGACTACGAGCAGTACTTC.

This clonotype is labeled as medium-sized. V gene TRBV3-1 combines with J gene TRBJ2-3; 7 nucleotides match TRBD2. J was trimmed by 0 bases and V by 1 base; bases with no gene match: 4. Germline CDR1 reads LGHDT; CDR2 reads YNNKEL (reference sequence). The CDR3 has 16 amino acids. CDR3 protein: CASSQGVSGSTDTQYF. The CDR3 DNA reads as TGTGCCAGCAGCCAAGGCGTTAGCGGGAGCACAGATACGCAGTATTTT.

This clonotype rates as medium-sized. The chain employs TRBV24-1 and TRBJ2-1, with 8 nucleotides matching TRBD2. V shed 3 bases, J shed 7 bases, and the junction held 10 bases outside the gene matches. The CDR3 sequence is 16 residues long. CDR1 KGHDR and CDR2 SFDVKD come from the germline V gene. The DNA of the CDR3 is TGTGCCACCAGTGATCCGCGGACGGGAGGGCAGAATGAGCAGTTCTTC. Translating it yields CATSDPRTGGQNEQFF.

This clonotype counts as medium-sized (0.01 to 0.1%). This rearrangement joins TRBV7-2 to TRBJ2-7; D is uncertain. Deletions cut 5 bases from V and 1 base from J, with 12 bases between. Per germline, CDR1 SGHTA and CDR2 FQGNSA. The CDR3 covers 14 residues. CDR3 loop: CASSHSSSSYEQYF. CDR3 DNA: TGTGCCAGCAGCCACTCTAGTTCTTCCTACGAGCAGTACTTC.

Ten or more counts support this clonotype. The V and J genes are TRBV13 and TRBJ1-2, with D unclear. The germline gives CDR1 PRHDT, CDR2 FYEKMQ (reference sequence). V was cut by 2 bases and J by 0 bases, with 7 bases left in between. The CDR3 extends over 14 amino acids. The CDR3 region is CASSLRSSNYGYTF. The CDR3 DNA follows: TGTGCCAGCAGCTTACGGAGTTCTAACTATGGCTACACCTTC.

This clonotype was seen at least ten times. The chain links TRBV10-2 to TRBJ1-1; D may be TRBD1 (6 bases). CDR1 is WSHSY and CDR2 is SAAADI in the germline V gene. Trimming stripped 5 bases from V and 3 bases from J, with 16 bases between. The CDR3 has 15 residues. The CDR3 sequence is CASSFSQGHDTEAFF. In DNA, the CDR3 is TGCGCCAGCAGTTTCAGCCAGGGGCACGACACTGAAGCTTTCTTT.

This clonotype was counted between two and nine times. V and J are TRBV20-1 and TRBJ2-7; TRBD2 matches 7 bases. Germline values: CDR1 DFQATT, CDR2 SNEGSKA (reference sequence). With V trimmed by 1 base and J by 0 bases, 3 bases remained unmatched. CDR3 length: 14 residues. The CDR3 sequence: CSARGRDYSYEQYF. CDR3 DNA: TGCAGTGCTAGAGGACGGGACTACTCCTACGAGCAGTACTTC.

This clonotype was seen at least ten times. The CDR3 reads CASSQEMGVALEQFF. The CDR3 region has the DNA TGTGCCAGCAGCCAAGAGATGGGTGTGGCTCTTGAGCAGTTCTTC. The chain has TRBV3-1 and TRBJ2-1, with D unclear. This CDR3 has 15 amino acids. CDR1 is LGHDT and CDR2 is YNNKEL in the germline V gene (reference sequence). The V and J ends lost 0 bases and 9 bases respectively, with 15 bases between them.

In this sample, this clonotype turned up many times. This rearrangement joins TRBV29-1 to TRBJ2-7; possible D gene TRBD1, 5 bases. The ends were cut back, 7 bases at V and 8 bases at J, with 18 bases in the middle. The germline V gene has CDR1 SQVTM and CDR2 ANQGSEA. The CDR3 extends over 12 amino acids. Written as DNA, the CDR3 is TGCAGCGCCACAGGTCGGCAGGCTAAGCAGTACTTC. Protein product: CSATGRQAKQYF.

This clonotype was counted only a few times. CDR3 residues: CASSLVLAYEQYF. CDR3 sequence (DNA): TGTGCCAGCAGCTTGGTACTAGCCTACGAGCAGTACTTC. The rearrangement uses TRBV5-6 and TRBJ2-7, with D possibly TRBD2 on 5 matching bases. Germline-derived CDR1 and CDR2 are SGHDT and YYEEEE. Trimming pared 0 bases from V and 2 bases from J, leaving 6 bases between. This CDR3 contains 13 residues.

By share, this clonotype counts as medium-sized. The chain uses TRBV4-2 and TRBJ2-1, with D uncertain. V lost 0 bases and J lost 1, with 10 bases in between. Germline CDR1 LGHNA, CDR2 YNFKEQ. The CDR3 is 16 residues long. CDR3 DNA: TGTGCCAGCAGCCAAGATGGCAGTTCGTCCTACAATGAGCAGTTCTTC. This encodes CASSQDGSSSYNEQFF.

This clonotype has only a few counts. The J gene is TRBJ2-7, the V gene TRBV15; TRBD1 aligns across 7 bases. Trimming cost V 5 bases and J 5 bases; bases outside gene matches: 12. Germline V gene data show CDR1 as LNHNV and CDR2 as YYDKDF (reference sequence). The CDR3 covers 15 residues. CDR3 DNA: TGTGCCACCAGCGGTAGTTCAGGGGGAAGCGACGAGCAGTACTTC. This codes for CATSGSSGGSDEQYF.

V is TRBV7-8 and J is TRBJ2-7; 7 bases agree with TRBD1. CDR1 is SGHVS and CDR2 is FQNEAQ in the germline V gene. This CDR3 region has 14 residues. The V segment lost 5 bases and the J segment 0 bases; nucleotides outside the gene matches: 4. The CDR3 region is CASSAWDSSYEQYF. CDR3 bases: TGTGCCAGCAGCGCCTGGGACAGCTCCTACGAGCAGTACTTC.